The clone carrying this T cell receptor beta chain was detected once. Its antigen is not known. The sample belongs to a study of T cells in tuberculosis. Study summary: In South Africa, adults with active tuberculosis were compared with IGRA-negative and latently infected IGRA-positive adolescents.

Study-wide results and caveats: Samples were chosen by availability of cryopreserved specimens.

Method: immunoSEQ multiplex PCR; TCRdb's copy keeps in-frame clones and lacks some. The sample lists around 35,000 clones, roughly 93% seen once, with roughly 6.4% in the top ten. Germline values: CDR1 SGHNT, CDR2 YYREEE (reference sequence). The CDR3 consists of 14 residues. The trim removed 2 bases at V and 8 bases at J, leaving 9 bases unmatched. The sequence derives from a donor aged 10-29 years with latent tuberculosis or without tuberculosis infection. The chain recombines TRBV5-4 with TRBJ1-1, with 7 bases fitting TRBD1. The sequenced material came from PBMCs. This chain's CDR3 is CASSLGGAVPEAFF. CDR3 DNA: TGTGCCAGCAGCTTAGGGGGCGCCGTTCCCGAAGCTTTCTTT.